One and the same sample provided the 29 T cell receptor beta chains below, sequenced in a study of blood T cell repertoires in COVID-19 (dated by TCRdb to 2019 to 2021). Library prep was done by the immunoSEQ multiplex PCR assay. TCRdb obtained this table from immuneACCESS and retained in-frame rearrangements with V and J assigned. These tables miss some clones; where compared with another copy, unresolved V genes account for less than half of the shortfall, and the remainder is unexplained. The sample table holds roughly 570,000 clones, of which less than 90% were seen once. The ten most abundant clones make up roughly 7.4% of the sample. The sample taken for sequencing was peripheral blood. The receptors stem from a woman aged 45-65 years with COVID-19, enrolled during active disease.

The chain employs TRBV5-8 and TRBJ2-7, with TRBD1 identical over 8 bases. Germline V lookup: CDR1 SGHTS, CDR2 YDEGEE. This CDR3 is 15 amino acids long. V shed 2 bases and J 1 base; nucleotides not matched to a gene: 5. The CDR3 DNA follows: TGTGCCAGCAGCTTTTATCGGACAGGGTCCTACGAGCAGTACTTC. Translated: CASSFYRTGSYEQYF.

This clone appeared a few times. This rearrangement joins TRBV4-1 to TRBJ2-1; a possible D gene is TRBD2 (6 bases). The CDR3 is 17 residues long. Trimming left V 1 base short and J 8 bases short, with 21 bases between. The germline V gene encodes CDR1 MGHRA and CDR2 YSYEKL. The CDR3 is CASSQAEGTLTWDEQFF. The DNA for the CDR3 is TGCGCCAGCAGCCAAGCCGAAGGGACTCTAACGTGGGATGAGCAGTTCTTC.

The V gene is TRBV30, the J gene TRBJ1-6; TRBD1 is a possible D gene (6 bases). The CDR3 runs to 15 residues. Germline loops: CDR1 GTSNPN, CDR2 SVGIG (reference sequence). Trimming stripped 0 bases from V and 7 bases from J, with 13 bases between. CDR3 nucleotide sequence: TGTGCCTGGAGTGTATACGGACAGATAAATTCACCCCTCCACTTT. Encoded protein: CAWSVYGQINSPLHF.

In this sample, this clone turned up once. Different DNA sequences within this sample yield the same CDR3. The CDR3 spells CASSPGGSYGYTF. The CDR3 DNA is TGTGCCAGCAGTCCCGGAGGCTCCTATGGCTACACCTTC. The rearrangement links TRBV12-3 or TRBV12-4 to TRBJ1-2, with D uncertain. The CDR3 extends over 13 amino acids. Trimming took 5 bases from V and 4 from J, leaving 11 bases between them.

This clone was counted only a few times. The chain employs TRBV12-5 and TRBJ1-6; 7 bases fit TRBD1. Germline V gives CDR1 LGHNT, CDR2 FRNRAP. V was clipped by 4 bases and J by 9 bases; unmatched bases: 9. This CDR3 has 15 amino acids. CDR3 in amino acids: CASGSGQPGGSPLHF. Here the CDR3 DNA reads TGTGCTAGTGGTTCGGGACAGCCGGGCGGTTCACCCCTCCACTTT.

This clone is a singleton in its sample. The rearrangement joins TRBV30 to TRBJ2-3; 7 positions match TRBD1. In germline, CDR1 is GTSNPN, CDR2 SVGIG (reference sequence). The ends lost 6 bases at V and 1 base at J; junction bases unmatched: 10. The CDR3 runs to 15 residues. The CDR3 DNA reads TGTGCCTGCCGAGTGTGGGACAGTCGCACAGATACGCAGTATTTT. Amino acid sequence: CACRVWDSRTDTQYF.

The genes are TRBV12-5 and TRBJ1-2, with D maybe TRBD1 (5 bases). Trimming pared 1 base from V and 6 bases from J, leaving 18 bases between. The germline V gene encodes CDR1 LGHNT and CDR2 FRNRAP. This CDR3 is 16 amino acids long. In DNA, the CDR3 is TGTGCTAGTGGTTTGGGGGCCCCCACAGGCATGGATGGCTACACCTTC. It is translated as CASGLGAPTGMDGYTF.

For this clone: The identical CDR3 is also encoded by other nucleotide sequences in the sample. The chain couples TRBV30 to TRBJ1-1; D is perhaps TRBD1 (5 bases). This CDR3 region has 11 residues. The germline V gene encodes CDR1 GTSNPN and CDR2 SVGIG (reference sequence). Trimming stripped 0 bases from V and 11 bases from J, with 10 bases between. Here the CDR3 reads CAWSVQGQAFF. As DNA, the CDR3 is TGTGCCTGGAGTGTCCAGGGTCAGGCTTTCTTT.

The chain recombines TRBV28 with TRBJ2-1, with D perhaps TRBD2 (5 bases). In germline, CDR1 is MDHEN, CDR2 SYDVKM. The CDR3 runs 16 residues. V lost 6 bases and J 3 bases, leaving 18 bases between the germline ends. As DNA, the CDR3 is TGTGCCAGCAGCCGGAGCGTCCTAGACTACTACAATGAGCAGTTCTTC. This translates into CASSRSVLDYYNEQFF.

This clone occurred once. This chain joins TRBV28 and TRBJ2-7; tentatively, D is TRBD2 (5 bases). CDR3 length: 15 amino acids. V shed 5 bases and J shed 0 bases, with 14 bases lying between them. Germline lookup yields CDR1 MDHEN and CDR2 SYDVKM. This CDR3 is CASSPPLVPSYEQYF. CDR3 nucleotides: TGTGCCAGCAGTCCGCCACTAGTGCCCTCCTACGAGCAGTACTTC.

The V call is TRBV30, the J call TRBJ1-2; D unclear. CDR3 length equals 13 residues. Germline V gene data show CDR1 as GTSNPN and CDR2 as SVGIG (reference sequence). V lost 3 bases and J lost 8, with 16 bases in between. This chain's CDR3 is CAWSRGFAEGYTF. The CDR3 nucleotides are TGTGCCTGGAGCCGGGGTTTTGCGGAGGGCTACACCTTC.

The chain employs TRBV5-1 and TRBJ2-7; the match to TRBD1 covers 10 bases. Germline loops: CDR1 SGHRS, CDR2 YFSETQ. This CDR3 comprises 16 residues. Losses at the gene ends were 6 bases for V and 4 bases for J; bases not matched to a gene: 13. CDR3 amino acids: CASNSGDRGGVYEQYF. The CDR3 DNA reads TGCGCCAGCAACTCTGGGGACAGGGGAGGGGTGTACGAGCAGTACTTC. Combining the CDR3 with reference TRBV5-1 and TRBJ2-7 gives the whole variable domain KAGVTQTPRYLIKTRGQQVTLSCSPISGHRSVSWYQQTPGQGLQFLFEYFSETQRNKGNFPGRFSGRQFSNSRSEMNVSTLELGDSALYLCASNSGDRGGVYEQYFGPGTRLTVT.

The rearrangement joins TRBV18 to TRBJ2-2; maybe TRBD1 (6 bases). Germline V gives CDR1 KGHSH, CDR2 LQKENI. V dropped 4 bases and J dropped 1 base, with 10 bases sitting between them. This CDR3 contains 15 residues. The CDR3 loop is CASSLTTGNTGELFF. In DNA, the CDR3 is TGTGCCAGCTCACTAACGACAGGGAACACCGGGGAGCTGTTTTTT.

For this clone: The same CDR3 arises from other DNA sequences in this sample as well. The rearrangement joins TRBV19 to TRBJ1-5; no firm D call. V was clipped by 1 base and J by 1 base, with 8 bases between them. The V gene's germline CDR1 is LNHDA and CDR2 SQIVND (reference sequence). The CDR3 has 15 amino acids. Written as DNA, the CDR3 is TGTGCCAGTAGTATAGGCCCGGGGAGCAATCAGCCCCAGCATTTT. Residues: CASSIGPGSNQPQHF.

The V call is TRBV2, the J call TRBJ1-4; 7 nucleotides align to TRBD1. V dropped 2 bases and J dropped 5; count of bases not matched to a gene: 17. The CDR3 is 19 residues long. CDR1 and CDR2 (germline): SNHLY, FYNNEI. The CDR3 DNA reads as TGTGCCAGCAGTGAACGGGAAGGGGGCCTTCCTCCCCAAAATGAAAAACTGTTTTTT. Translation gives CASSEREGGLPPQNEKLFF.

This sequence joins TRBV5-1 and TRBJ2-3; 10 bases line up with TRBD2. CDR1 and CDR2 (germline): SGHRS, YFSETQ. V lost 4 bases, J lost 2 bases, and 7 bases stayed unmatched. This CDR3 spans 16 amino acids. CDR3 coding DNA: TGCGCCAGCAGCCTCGGACTAGCGGAGCTCACAGATACGCAGTATTTT. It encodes CASSLGLAELTDTQYF.

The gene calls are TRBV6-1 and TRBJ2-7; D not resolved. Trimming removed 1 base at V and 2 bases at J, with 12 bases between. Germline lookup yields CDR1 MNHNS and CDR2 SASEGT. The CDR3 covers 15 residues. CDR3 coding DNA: TGTGCCAGCAGTGAAGGGCTCCTTTTTACCTACGAGCAGTACTTC. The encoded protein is CASSEGLLFTYEQYF.

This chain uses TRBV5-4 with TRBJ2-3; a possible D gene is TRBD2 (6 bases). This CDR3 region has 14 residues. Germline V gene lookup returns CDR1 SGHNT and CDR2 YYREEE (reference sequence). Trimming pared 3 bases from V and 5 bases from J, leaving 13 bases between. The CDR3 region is CASSSRDSRDTQYF. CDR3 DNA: TGTGCCAGCAGCTCCCGGGACTCAAGAGATACGCAGTATTTT.

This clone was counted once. DNA for the CDR3: TGTGCTAGTGGTCCGGGGGGCCGCTCCGCTAACTATGGCTACACCTTC. It is translated as CASGPGGRSANYGYTF. The rearrangement joins TRBV12-5 to TRBJ1-2, with TRBD1 as a possible D gene (6 bases). V shed 5 bases and J shed 0 bases, with 16 bases lying between them. The CDR3 runs 16 residues. CDR1 is LGHNT, CDR2 FRNRAP, per germline.

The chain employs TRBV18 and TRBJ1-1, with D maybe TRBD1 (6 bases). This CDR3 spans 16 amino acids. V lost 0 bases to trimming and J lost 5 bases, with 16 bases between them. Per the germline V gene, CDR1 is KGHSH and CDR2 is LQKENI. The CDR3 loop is CASSPPGRGGRTEAFF. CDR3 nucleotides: TGTGCCAGCTCACCACCAGGCAGGGGTGGACGGACTGAAGCTTTCTTT.

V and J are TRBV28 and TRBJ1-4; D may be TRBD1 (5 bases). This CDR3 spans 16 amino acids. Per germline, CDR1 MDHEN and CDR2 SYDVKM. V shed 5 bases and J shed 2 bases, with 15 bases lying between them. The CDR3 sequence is CASSLPRGVTNEKLFF. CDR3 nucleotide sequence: TGTGCCAGCAGTCTTCCTCGGGGGGTTACTAATGAAAAACTGTTTTTT.

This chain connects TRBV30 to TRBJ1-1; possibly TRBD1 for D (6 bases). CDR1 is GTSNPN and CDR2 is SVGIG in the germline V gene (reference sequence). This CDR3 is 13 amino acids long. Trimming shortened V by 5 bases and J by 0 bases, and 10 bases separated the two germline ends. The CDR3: CAWETGVNTEAFF. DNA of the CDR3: TGTGCCTGGGAGACAGGCGTGAACACTGAAGCTTTCTTT.

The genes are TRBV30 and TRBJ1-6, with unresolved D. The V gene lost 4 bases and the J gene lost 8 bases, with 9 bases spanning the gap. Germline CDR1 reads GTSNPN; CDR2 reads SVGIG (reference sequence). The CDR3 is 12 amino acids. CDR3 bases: TGTGCCTGGACGTCCCCCTATTCACCCCTCCACTTT. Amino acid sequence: CAWTSPYSPLHF.

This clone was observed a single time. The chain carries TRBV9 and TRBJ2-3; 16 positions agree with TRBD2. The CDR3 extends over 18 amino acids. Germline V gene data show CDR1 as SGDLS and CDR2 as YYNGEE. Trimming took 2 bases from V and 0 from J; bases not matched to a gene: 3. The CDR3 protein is CASSVGTSGGVSTDTQYF. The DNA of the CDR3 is TGTGCCAGCAGCGTTGGGACTAGCGGGGGGGTTAGCACAGATACGCAGTATTTT.

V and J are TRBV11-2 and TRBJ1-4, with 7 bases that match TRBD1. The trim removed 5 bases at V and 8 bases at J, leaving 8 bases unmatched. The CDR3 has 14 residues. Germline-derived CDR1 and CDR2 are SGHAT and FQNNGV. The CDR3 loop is CASSLGTVKEKLFF. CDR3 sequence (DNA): TGTGCCAGCAGCCTCGGGACAGTGAAAGAAAAACTGTTTTTT.

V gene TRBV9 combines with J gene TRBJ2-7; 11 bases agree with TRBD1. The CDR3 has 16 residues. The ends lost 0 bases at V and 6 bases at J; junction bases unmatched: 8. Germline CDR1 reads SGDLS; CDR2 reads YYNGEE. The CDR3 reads CASSVAEGQGVSEQYF. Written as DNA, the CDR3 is TGTGCCAGCAGCGTAGCTGAGGGACAGGGGGTTTCCGAGCAGTACTTC.

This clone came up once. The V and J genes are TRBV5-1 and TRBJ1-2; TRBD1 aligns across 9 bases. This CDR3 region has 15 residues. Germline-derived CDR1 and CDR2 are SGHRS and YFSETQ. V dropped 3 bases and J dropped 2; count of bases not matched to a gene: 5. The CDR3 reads CASSSRTGENYGYTF. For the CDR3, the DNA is TGCGCCAGCAGCTCCCGGACAGGGGAGAACTATGGCTACACCTTC.

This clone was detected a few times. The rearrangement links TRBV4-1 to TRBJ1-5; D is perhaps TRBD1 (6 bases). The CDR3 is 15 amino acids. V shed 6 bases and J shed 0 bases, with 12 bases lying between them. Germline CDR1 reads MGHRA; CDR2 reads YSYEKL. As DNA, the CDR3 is TGCGCCAGCAGTCGGACAGTTAATAGCAATCAGCCCCAGCATTTT. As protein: CASSRTVNSNQPQHF.

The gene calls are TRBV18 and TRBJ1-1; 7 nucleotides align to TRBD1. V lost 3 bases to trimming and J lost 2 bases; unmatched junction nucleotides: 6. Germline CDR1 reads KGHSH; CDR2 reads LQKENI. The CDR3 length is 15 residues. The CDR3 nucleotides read TGTGCCAGCTCACCCTTTCAGGGGGTTAACACTGAAGCTTTCTTT. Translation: CASSPFQGVNTEAFF.